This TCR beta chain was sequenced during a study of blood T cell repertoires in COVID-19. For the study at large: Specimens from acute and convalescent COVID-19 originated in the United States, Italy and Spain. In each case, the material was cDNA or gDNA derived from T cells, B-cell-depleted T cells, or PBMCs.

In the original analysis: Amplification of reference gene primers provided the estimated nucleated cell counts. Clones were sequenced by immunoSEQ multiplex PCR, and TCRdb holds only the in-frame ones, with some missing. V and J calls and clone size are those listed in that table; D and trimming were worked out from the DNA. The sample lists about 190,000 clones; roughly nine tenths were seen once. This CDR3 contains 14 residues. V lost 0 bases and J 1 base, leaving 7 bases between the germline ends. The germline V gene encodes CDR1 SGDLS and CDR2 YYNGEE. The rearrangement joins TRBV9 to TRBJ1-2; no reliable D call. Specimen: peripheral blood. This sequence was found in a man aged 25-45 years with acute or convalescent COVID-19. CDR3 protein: CASSVGGLNYGYTF. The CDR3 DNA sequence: TGTGCCAGCAGCGTAGGAGGGCTTAACTATGGCTACACCTTC.